The entry below gives a single TCR beta chain sequence along with its context. Its binding antigen is unknown. No much larger clone is present one base from it, and per-base qualities are unavailable. These data belong to a study of cytomegalovirus exposure and HLA in healthy donors (dated by TCRdb to 2016 to 2017). Concerning the study at large: According to an earlier analysis of several hundred of the donors, about 179 million T cells yielded approximately 120 million unique TCR beta sequences and about 280 Gb of sequence data. To predict cytomegalovirus infection status, the study combined high-throughput TCR immunosequencing, statistical association of individual TCRs with disease status, and machine learning. Besides the first cohort of approximately 670 subjects, a separate validation cohort made up of around 120 different subjects was used. Of the roughly 390 genotyped donors, roughly 76% were placed in the genetic ancestry cluster associated with self-reported Caucasian donors. An earlier analysis of a few hundred of the donors applied high-throughput TCR beta sequencing to assess whether each TCR beta V gene segment acted as functional or pseudogenic. Every discovery cohort repertoire had been produced on one sequencing platform. HLA typing included class I and class II loci at four-digit resolution. The study aimed to test whether signatures of past pathogen exposure could be identified by cataloging public T cell receptors. The study used immunosequencing to profile the T cell repertoires of hundreds of subjects and linked those repertoires to cytomegalovirus serostatus. Four to six DR-DQ haplotypes were handled as single units for association and clustering because linkage in the cohort was strong. Donor age, sex, ethnicity and CMV serostatus were compiled alongside the repertoire data. Across around 400 genotyped donors of the cohort, an average of 235,054 unique TCR beta nucleotide sequences per donor were sequenced, and around 20% of those sequences were non-productive. Genome-wide SNP genotypes for about 65% of the 666 donors were used in a later genetic analysis, which treated that subset as a discovery cohort. In the later analysis, no new phenotypic data were used to find candidate immune exposures; instead, reliance was placed on TCR beta sequences and their occurrence across donors. In a later analysis, previously published TCR beta repertoires from 500 to 750 donors were re-analyzed and high-resolution HLA genotyping was added so that TCR occurrence patterns could be studied. An early release covering roughly 640 HLA-typed donors comprised about 320 gigabases of sequencing data and around 86 million unique TCR sequences. The number of typed donors differed by locus: about 620-640 for A, B, C, DRB1 and DQB1; 522 for DQA1; roughly 600 for DPA1; and around 470 for DPB1.

CDR1 and CDR2 were assigned from the germline V gene (reference sequence) as MNHEY and SMNVEV. At the junction V is shortened by 5 bases and J by 3 bases; bases outside the gene matches: 5. The CDR3 holds 15 amino acids from the cysteine to the phenylalanine. Left in the record is the CDR3 DNA by itself, 45 bases read in frame from the first base. The investigation overall reported the following: Roughly 17 rarely observed V segments, including chromosome 9 orphons, were excluded from the earlier analysis of 550 to 700 of the donors because counts were too low. A total of around 150 TCR beta chains were listed by the study as associated with cytomegalovirus. A further reported finding was that TCR beta sequences accurately predicted the HLA-A and HLA-B alleles for most subjects in the first cohort. According to a later analysis, parvovirus B19, influenza, CMV and Epstein-Barr virus appeared linked to several top co-occurrence clusters. In an earlier analysis of roughly 560 of the donors, most TCR beta V segments were observed in productive rearrangements about 87% or about 30% of the time, broadly matching IMGT annotations. In both the original and validation cohorts, the classifier was reported to diagnose cytomegalovirus status with high specificity and sensitivity. According to a later analysis, TCR association rates differed among HLA loci, with DRB1 alleles showing the most associated TCRs and HLA-C alleles showing the fewest. V-gene and J-gene trimming of TCR beta chains was associated with a missense DCLRE1C variant in a later genetic analysis, and the association was replicated in an independent cohort. For the cohort, immune exposure information was limited to CMV serostatus. In a later analysis, most CMV-associated TCR beta chains were found to appear HLA-restricted, with HLA associations seemingly driven largely by CMV exposure. In vitro tests confirmed that a few of the cytomegalovirus-associated TCR beta chains recognize cytomegalovirus antigens. Because HLA typing was missing for some donors at each locus, association tests included only the typed subset. The authors suggested that the approach could potentially be generalized to other disease states and immunological phenotypes. In this cohort, only TCR beta chains were sequenced, and detectable features were limited by the absence of alpha or paired-chain data. While some public TCRs were present in many individuals, most TCR sequences turned up only very rarely across donors. Assigning TCR associations to individual alleles was difficult when HLA alleles, especially DR and DQ, strongly co-occurred. A later genetic analysis reported fewer N-insertions in productive TCRs among donors in an Asian-associated ancestry cluster than the roughly 620-donor mean. Specific HLA alleles were associated with some 15,000 TCR beta sequences at a false discovery rate of 0.05 in a later analysis. A later analysis found that HLA-associated TCR beta chains were more clonally expanded and had lower generation probabilities than equally common non-associated chains. Roughly uniform sequencing depth across donors was assumed in presence/absence analyses, although this assumption may not hold. Some IMGT-functional V segments, including TRBV6-2 and TRBV6-3, could not be told apart with the 87-base-pair reads, so those segments were excluded. Linkage disequilibrium might explain the correlated functional status among segregating V segments, but an unknown experimental factor could not be ruled out. A cluster of highly shared sequence variants was judged likely to be a technical artifact of the sequencing pipeline.

Library creation used the immunoSEQ multiplex PCR assay. The multiplex PCR relied on a mix of 60 forward primers for TCR Vbeta segments and 13 reverse primers for TCR Jbeta segments. The CDR3 region of rearranged TCR beta genes was amplified from genomic DNA by a multiplex PCR assay. The Illumina HiSeq System was used to sequence the amplified TCR beta libraries as 87-base-pair reads. The original pipeline was this. A later analysis tallied 75 million to 85 million unique TCR beta chains across the 660 or so repertoires, and around 10 million of those chains were shared by two or more donors. Raw reads were error-corrected and collapsed into unique sequences with a nearest-neighbor algorithm that merged closely related sequences to remove PCR and sequencing errors. V, D and J gene segments were assigned by aligning CDR3 sequences to IMGT reference sequences. For a sequence to be retained, a match of at least six nucleotides was required to both a V gene segment and a J gene segment. Rearrangements were called productive when the CDR3 lacked stop codons and stayed in frame with V and J; all others were non-productive. Following IMGT convention, CDR3 was defined as the stretch from the second conserved V-encoded cysteine up to the conserved J-encoded phenylalanine. In an earlier analysis of 587 of the donors, sequences lacking an unambiguous match to a single V gene segment were excluded. An earlier analysis of a few hundred of the donors classified V segments as functional when productive rearrangements were above 56.7% and as segregating when the standard deviation between donors was above 5%. A statistical classification framework was built for diagnosing cytomegalovirus status from the catalog of TCR beta chain sequences. In a later analysis, V and J genes were assigned by comparing TCR nucleotide sequences against IMGT/GENE-DB human TR gene sequences. The TCRdist pipeline was used in a later analysis to assign CDR3 sequences and most-parsimonious VDJ recombination scenarios. In a later analysis, each TCR beta chain was defined by its CDR3 amino acid sequence together with its V-gene family, and reads lacking a unique V-gene family were excluded. A later analysis removed over 500 highly shared, low-generation-probability nucleotide sequences to deal with suspected cross-contamination and a sequencing artifact. In a later analysis, a clonal expansion index was calculated for each public chain from normalized within-repertoire ranks of inferred template counts. In a later analysis, generation probabilities were computed using a VDJ recombination model fitted to out-of-frame rearrangements, and the results were checked against IGoR. Hypergeometric tests were used in a later analysis to score TCR-TCR, TCR-HLA and TCR-CMV co-occurrence, with a repertoire-size bias correction applied to the TCR pairs. To estimate false discovery rates, a later analysis permuted the HLA or CMV assignments 20 times. In a later analysis, co-occurring TCRs were grouped with DBSCAN, and TCRdist sequence similarity was added when clustering was performed within HLA-allele-positive subsets. Co-occurrence clustering excluded repertoires with fewer than 30,000 or more than 120,000 public chains, plus five with anomalous nucleotide sharing. Entries here come from immuneACCESS through TCRdb and include only in-frame sequences with V and J called. Some clones fail to appear in such tables; in the studies checked, an unresolved V gene covers under half of the shortfall, and the cause of the remainder is unknown. V and J calls and clone size come straight from that table; D and trimming were deduced from the DNA. The sample data list more than 200,000 clones, and more than 75% of these were observed just once. Over 1% of the sample belongs to the ten largest clones.

The cohort consisted of 670 or so healthy bone marrow donors. All cohort members were sampled while nominally healthy, although unrecorded immune exposures were likely present. CMV serostatus was positive for roughly 290 and negative for about 55% of the roughly 670 cohort members, and was not recorded for this donor. A peripheral blood sample was provided by each donor, and peripheral blood mononuclear cells were used for TCR beta sequencing. The Qiagen DNeasy Blood Extraction Kit was used to extract genomic DNA from the blood cell samples. The sample consisted of PBMCs. Recombination joined TRBV27 with TRBJ2-1, with TRBD1 matching 9 junction bases. This clonotype was sampled from a human donor in good health. The nucleotide sequence is given as TGTGCCAGCAGTGCCACGGGACAGGGCTACAATGAGCAGTTCTTC. This is translated as CASSATGQGYNEQFF.